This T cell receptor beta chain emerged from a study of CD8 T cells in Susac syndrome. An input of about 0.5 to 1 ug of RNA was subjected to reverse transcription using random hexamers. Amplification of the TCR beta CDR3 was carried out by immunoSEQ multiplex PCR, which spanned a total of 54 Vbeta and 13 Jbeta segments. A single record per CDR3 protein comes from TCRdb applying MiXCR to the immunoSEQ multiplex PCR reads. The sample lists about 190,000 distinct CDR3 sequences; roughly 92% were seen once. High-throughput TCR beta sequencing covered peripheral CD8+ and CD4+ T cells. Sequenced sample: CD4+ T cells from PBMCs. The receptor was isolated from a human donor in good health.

The DNA of the CDR3 is TGCGCCAGCAGTGGGGACGATAATTCACCCCTCCACTTT. Translated: CASSGDDNSPLHF. This sequence joins TRBV5-1 and TRBJ1-6; D perhaps matches TRBD1 (5 bases). CDR3 length equals 13 residues. V gave up 5 bases and J gave up 5 bases, with 8 bases separating them. The V gene's germline CDR1 is SGHRS and CDR2 YFSETQ.